This T cell receptor beta chain was identified in a study of blood T cells in healthy people across ages. Next came a second PCR, run for roughly 6 to 11 cycles, which used a sample-barcoded 5' primer along with a J-beta primer mix. One entry per CDR3 protein results from TCRdb running MiXCR on the 5' RACE reads. The repertoire holds fewer than 1.5 million distinct CDR3 sequences, with around two fifths as singletons. CDR3 length: 14 residues. Germline lookup yields CDR1 MGHRA and CDR2 YSYEKL. Trimming took off 0 bases at V and 7 bases at J, with 7 bases between the two ends. V usage is TRBV4-1 and J usage is TRBJ1-6; D not resolved. The TCR originated in a woman younger than 35 in good health. Sequencing was performed on blood. The CDR3 loop is CASSQDLWNSPLHF. The DNA of the CDR3 is TGCGCCAGCAGCCAAGATCTGTGGAATTCACCCCTCCACTTT.